This TCR beta chain was documented in a study of identical twins. Regarding the study as a whole: Invariant T cells like MAIT and iNKT could partly confound the zero-insertion analyses. Cross-sectional statistical analysis was relied on for the conclusions, without the same donors being followed. Reduced insertions were recorded for abundant cord blood beta clonotypes, with no such pattern in memory repertoires.

As to this clonotype: The antigen remains unidentified.

Trimming cost V 7 bases and J 2 bases; bases outside gene matches: 14. The CDR3 totals 17 residues. Germline-derived CDR1 and CDR2 are SGHKS and YYEKEE (reference sequence). A universal primer site was incorporated via template switching, and the cDNA contained unique molecular identifiers. TCRdb passed the 5' RACE reads through MiXCR, listing each CDR3 protein once. In the table there are about 690,000 distinct CDR3 sequences, around 6.1% of which are singletons. This clonotype was obtained from a man aged 18 to 29 in good health. The V gene is TRBV5-5, the J gene TRBJ2-7; 11 bases agree with TRBD2. Specimen: naive T cells sorted from blood. The CDR3 is CASGDRRTSGLTYEQYF. The CDR3 DNA is TGTGCCAGCGGGGACAGGCGGACTAGCGGGCTAACCTACGAGCAGTACTTC.